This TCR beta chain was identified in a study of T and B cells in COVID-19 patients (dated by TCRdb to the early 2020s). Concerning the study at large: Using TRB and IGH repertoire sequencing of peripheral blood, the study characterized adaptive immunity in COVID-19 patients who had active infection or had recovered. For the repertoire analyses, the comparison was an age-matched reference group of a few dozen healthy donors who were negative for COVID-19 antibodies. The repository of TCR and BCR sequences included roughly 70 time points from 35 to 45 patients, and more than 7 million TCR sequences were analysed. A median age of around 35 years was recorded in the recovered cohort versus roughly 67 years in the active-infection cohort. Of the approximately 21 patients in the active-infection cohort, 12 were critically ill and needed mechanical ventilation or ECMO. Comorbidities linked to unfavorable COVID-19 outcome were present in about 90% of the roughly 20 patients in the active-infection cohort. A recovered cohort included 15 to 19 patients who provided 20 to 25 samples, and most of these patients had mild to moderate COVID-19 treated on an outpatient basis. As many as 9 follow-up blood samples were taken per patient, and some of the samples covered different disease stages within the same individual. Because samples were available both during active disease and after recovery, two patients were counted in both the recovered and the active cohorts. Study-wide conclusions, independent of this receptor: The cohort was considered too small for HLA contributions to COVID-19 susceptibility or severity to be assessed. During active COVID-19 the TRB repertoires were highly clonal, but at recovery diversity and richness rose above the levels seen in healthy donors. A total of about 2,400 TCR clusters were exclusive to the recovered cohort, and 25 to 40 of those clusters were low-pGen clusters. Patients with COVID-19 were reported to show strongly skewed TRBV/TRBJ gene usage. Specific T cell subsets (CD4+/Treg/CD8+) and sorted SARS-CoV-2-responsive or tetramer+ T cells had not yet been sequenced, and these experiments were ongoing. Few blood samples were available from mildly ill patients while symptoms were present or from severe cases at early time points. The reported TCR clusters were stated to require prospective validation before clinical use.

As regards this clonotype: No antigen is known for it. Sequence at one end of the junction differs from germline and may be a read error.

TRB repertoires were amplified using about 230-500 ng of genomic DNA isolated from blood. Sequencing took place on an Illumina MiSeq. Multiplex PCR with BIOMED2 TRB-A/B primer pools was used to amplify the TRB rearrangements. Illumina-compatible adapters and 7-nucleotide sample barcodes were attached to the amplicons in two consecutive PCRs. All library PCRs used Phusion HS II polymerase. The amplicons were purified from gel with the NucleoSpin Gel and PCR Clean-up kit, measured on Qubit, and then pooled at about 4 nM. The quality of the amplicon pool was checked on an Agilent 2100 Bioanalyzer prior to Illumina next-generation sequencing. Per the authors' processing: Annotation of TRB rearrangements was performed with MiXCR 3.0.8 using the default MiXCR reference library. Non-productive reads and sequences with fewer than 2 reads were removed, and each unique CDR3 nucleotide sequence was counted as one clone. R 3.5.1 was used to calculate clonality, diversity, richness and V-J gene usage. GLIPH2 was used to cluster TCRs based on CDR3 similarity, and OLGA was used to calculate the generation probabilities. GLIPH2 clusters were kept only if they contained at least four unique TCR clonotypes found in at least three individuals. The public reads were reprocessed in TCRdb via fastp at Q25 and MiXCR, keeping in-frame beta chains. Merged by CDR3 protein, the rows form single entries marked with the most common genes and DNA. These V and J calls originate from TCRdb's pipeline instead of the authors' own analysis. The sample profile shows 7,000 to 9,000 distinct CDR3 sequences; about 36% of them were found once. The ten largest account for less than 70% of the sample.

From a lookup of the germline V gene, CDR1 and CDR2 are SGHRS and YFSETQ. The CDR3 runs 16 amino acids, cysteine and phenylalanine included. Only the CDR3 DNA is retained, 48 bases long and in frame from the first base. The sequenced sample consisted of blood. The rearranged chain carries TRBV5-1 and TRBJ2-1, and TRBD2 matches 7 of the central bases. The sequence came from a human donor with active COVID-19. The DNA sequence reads TGTGCCAGCAGCCCGTCCGGTGGACTAGTCGTCAATGAGCAGTTCTTC. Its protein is CASSPSGGLVVNEQFF.